These 6 T cell receptor beta chains share one sample of origin, sequenced in a study of cytomegalovirus exposure and HLA in healthy donors. 13 Jbeta primers and 60 Vbeta primers were used for the PCR. Assay used: immunoSEQ multiplex PCR; TCRdb lists only in-frame clones, some missing. Of more than 90,000 clones in the sample, around 80% were seen once. What was sequenced was PBMCs. Receptor source: a young man in good health and CMV-seropositive.

This clone was observed a handful of times. A junction boundary mismatches the germline segment, possibly from a read error. The chain carries TRBV15 and TRBJ1-3; no firm D call. CDR3 length: 16 amino acids. Germline values: CDR1 LNHNV, CDR2 YYDKDF (reference sequence). CDR3 region: CATSGDGSISGNTIYF. The CDR3, as DNA: TGTGCCACCAGCGGAGATGGTAGTATCTCTGGAAACACCATATATTTT.

The chain recombines TRBV12-5 with TRBJ2-1; TRBD2 matches at 12 bases. The V segment lost 5 bases and the J segment 4 bases; nucleotides outside the gene matches: 3. The CDR3 runs to 15 residues. Germline CDR1 and CDR2: LGHNT and FRNRAP. In nucleotides, the CDR3 is TGTGCTAGTGGTCCGGGACTAGCGGGTTACAATGAGCAGTTCTTC. Protein sequence: CASGPGLAGYNEQFF.

This clone has only a few counts. This chain's CDR3 is CASSYSGMTEAFF. The CDR3 coding sequence is TGTGCCAGCAGTTATTCAGGGATGACTGAAGCTTTCTTT. The rearrangement links TRBV6-6 to TRBJ1-1; possible D gene TRBD1, 5 bases. The CDR3 totals 13 residues. The V end lost 3 bases, the J end lost 5 bases, and 10 bases lay between the germline ends. Germline CDR1 and CDR2: MNHNY and SVGAGI (reference sequence).

Worth noting for this clone: Other DNA sequences of this sample code for an identical CDR3. The chain has TRBV7-3 and TRBJ2-2, with D perhaps TRBD2 (6 bases). The germline V gene encodes CDR1 SGHTA and CDR2 FQGTGA. The ends were cut back, 0 bases at V and 8 bases at J, with 7 bases in the middle. CDR3 length equals 13 residues. The CDR3 DNA is TGTGCCAGCAGCTTAACAGGGACTGGGGAGCTGTTTTTT. Translation: CASSLTGTGELFF.

This sequence joins TRBV2 and TRBJ1-1; D remains unclear. Trimming shortened V by 2 bases and J by 0 bases, and 7 bases separated the two germline ends. This CDR3 has 14 amino acids. Per germline, CDR1 SNHLY and CDR2 FYNNEI. CDR3 protein: CASSERVMNTEAFF. CDR3 DNA sequence: TGTGCCAGCAGTGAACGGGTCATGAACACTGAAGCTTTCTTT.

This sequence joins TRBV2 and TRBJ1-5; 7 bases are shared with TRBD1. This CDR3 region has 15 residues. Unmatched junction bases numbered 7, after V lost 6 bases and J lost 2 bases. CDR1 and CDR2 from the germline V gene are SNHLY and FYNNEI. CDR3 sequence (DNA): TGTGCCAGCAGCCCAGGAGGGGGCGGCAATCAGCCCCAGCATTTT. This codes for CASSPGGGGNQPQHF.